A single sample gave rise to the 5 T cell receptor beta chains below, sequenced in a study of quantifying T cell responses using KT2 cells. Whole-study context: TCR alpha and beta constant-region primers primed reverse transcription of RNA.

An oligo carrying a UMI was ligated to the cDNA 3' end. The first PCR ran approximately 4 cycles with an equimolar RC1.1 and RC1.2 beta primer mix. A single record per CDR3 protein comes from TCRdb applying MiXCR to the UMI-ligation and nested PCR reads. This sample has some 43,000 distinct CDR3 sequences, with about 18% found just once. The sequencing input was PBMCs spiked with cells of the T cell clone KT2. These receptors all stem from a human donor.

J is TRBJ2-5 and V is TRBV5-1; TRBD2 agrees at 14 bases. CDR1 SGHRS and CDR2 YFSETQ come from the germline V gene. V lost 3 bases and J lost 5; bases outside the gene matches: 3. This CDR3 comprises 15 residues. CDR3 protein: CASSSGLAGAETQYF. The CDR3, as DNA: TGCGCCAGCAGCTCGGGACTAGCGGGGGCTGAGACCCAGTACTTC.

Only a few counts were recorded for this clonotype. This sequence joins TRBV6-2 or TRBV6-3 and TRBJ2-2; D call uncertain. CDR1 is MNHEY and CDR2 is SVGEGT in the germline V gene. This CDR3 comprises 14 residues. Trimming shortened V by 0 bases and J by 1 base, and 3 bases separated the two germline ends. Written as DNA, the CDR3 is TGTGCCAGCAGTTACTCGATGAACACCGGGGAGCTGTTTTTT. This encodes CASSYSMNTGELFF.

This chain uses TRBV6-2 or TRBV6-3 with TRBJ2-1; 10 bases line up with TRBD1. Germline-derived CDR1 and CDR2 are MNHEY and SVGEGT. The length of the CDR3 is 15 residues. After removal of 5 bases from V and 8 bases from J, the junction contained 9 bases not matched to a gene. CDR3 sequence (DNA): TGTGCCAGCAGTAGATCCGGGACAGGGGCATATGAGCAGTTCTTC. This gives the protein CASSRSGTGAYEQFF.

This clonotype was observed many times. The chain is built from TRBV20-1 and TRBJ1-1, with unresolved D. The CDR3 runs 11 residues. Trimming removed 4 bases at V and 11 bases at J, with 14 bases between. The germline gives CDR1 DFQATT, CDR2 SNEGSKA (reference sequence). The CDR3 spells CSATIQGVAFF. CDR3 nucleotides: TGCAGTGCTACCATACAAGGAGTGGCTTTCTTT.

This clonotype showed up just a few times. This rearrangement joins TRBV6-2 or TRBV6-3 to TRBJ2-7, with 8 bases matching TRBD2. J was trimmed by 5 bases and V by 2 bases; bases with no gene match: 5. The V gene's germline CDR1 is MNHEY and CDR2 SVGEGT. The CDR3 has 14 residues. The CDR3 reads CASSYVRGGNEQYF. CDR3 in DNA: TGTGCCAGCAGTTACGTTCGGGGGGGCAACGAGCAGTACTTC.